Listed below are T cell receptor beta chains from one sample, sequenced in a study of Graves' ophthalmopathy and Graves' hyperthyroidism. MiXCR, applied by TCRdb to the multiplex PCR reads, yields one record per CDR3 protein. This sample has around 1.1 million distinct CDR3 sequences, with 36% found just once. Material: peripheral blood or thyroid tissue (not recorded which). The receptors shown here come from an adult man with Graves' hyperthyroidism. CDR3s include the opening cysteine and the closing phenylalanine or tryptophan. Each record gives: J gene, V gene, clone size, D gene, CDR3 DNA, CDR3 protein. The D gene is left open where the match is weak. Clone size, where shown, is once, few, many, or a class for clones that have expanded.

TRBJ2-7	TRBV20-1	-	-	TGCAGTGCGGAGGACACTTACTCCTACGAGCAGTACTTC	CSAEDTYSYEQYF
TRBJ1-2	TRBV5-1	-	TRBD1	TGCGCCAGCAGCGCGGGACAGGGGGGCTATGGCTACACCTTC	CASSAGQGGYGYTF
TRBJ2-2	TRBV12-3/TRBV12-4	-	-	TGTGCCAGCAGTATGACTAGCACCGGGGAGCTGTTTTTT	CASSMTSTGELFF
TRBJ2-7	TRBV10-3	-	-	TGTGCCATCAGTTACCAAGAGGAGGGCTACGAGCAGTACTTC	CAISYQEEGYEQYF
TRBJ1-1	TRBV6-6	many	-	TGTGCCAGCAGGGGGCAGGACACGAACACTGAAGCTTTCTTT	CASRGQDTNTEAFF
TRBJ1-6	TRBV12-3/TRBV12-4	many	-	TGTGCCAGCAGTGGAGGGGTAGGGAATTCACCCCTCCACTTT	CASSGGVGNSPLHF
TRBJ1-2	TRBV7-8	many	-	TGTGCCAGCAGCACAAACAGGGTCGGCTACACCTTC	CASSTNRVGYTF
TRBJ1-2	TRBV7-2	-	-	TGTGCCAGCAGCTCAACCGCGAACTATGGCCACACCTTC	CASSSTANYGHTF
TRBJ1-6	TRBV6-7	few	-	TGTGCCAGCAGTTACTCCCCCGAAGGCTATAATTCACCCCTCCACTTT	CASSYSPEGYNSPLHF
TRBJ1-3	TRBV10-3	-	-	TGTGCCATCAGTGAGGTCCCGGGAAACACCATATATTTT	CAISEVPGNTIYF
TRBJ1-5	TRBV2	few	TRBD1	TGTGCCAGCAGCGACCGTAGGACAGGGGCGCGGGAGCCCCAGCATTTT	CASSDRRTGAREPQHF
TRBJ1-6	TRBV27	-	-	TGTGCCAGCAGTTTATTTCCAGGGAACTCACCCCTCCACTTT	CASSLFPGNSPLHF
TRBJ2-2	TRBV25-1	many	-	TGTGCCAGCCGCGATTACACCGGGGAGCTGTTTTTT	CASRDYTGELFF
TRBJ1-2	TRBV12-3/TRBV12-4	many	-	TGTGCCAGCCTCCCAGGAGGAGGACTCTATGGCTACACCTTC	CASLPGGGLYGYTF
TRBJ2-7	TRBV29-1	-	TRBD1	TGCAGCGCGAAGACAGGGGGTGGCCCCTACGAGCAGTACTTC	CSAKTGGGPYEQYF
TRBJ1-5	TRBV19	many	-	TGTGCCAGTAAGGATGGTGCTCAGCCCCAGCATTTT	CASKDGAQPQHF
TRBJ1-1	TRBV9	many	-	TGTGCCAGCAGCCCCCGGGGCGAGGGCACTGAAGCTTTCTTT	CASSPRGEGTEAFF
TRBJ2-7	TRBV20-1	many	TRBD1	TGCAGTGTAAACCGGGCAGGACAGGGCTCCTACGAGCAGTACTTC	CSVNRAGQGSYEQYF
TRBJ1-6	TRBV5-8	few	-	TGTGCCAGCAGCGGTGTTGATTCACCCCTCCACTTT	CASSGVDSPLHF
TRBJ2-5	TRBV25-1	-	TRBD2	TGTGCCAGCAGCCAAAGCGGGGGAAAAGAGGCCCAGTACTTC	CASSQSGGKEAQYF
TRBJ2-2	TRBV7-2	few	-	TGTGCCAGCAGCTTAGGAGAGGGGGAACTCTCGGGGACCGGGGAGCTGTTTTTT	CASSLGEGELSGTGELFF
TRBJ2-5	TRBV25-1	-	TRBD2	TGTGCCTGCAGTGCAAAGGGACTAGCGGGAATACAAGAGACCCAGTACTTC	CACSAKGLAGIQETQYF
TRBJ1-5	TRBV30	-	TRBD1	TGTGCCTGGAGCGACTACCCCGGGACAGGGATTCAGCCCCAGCATTTT	CAWSDYPGTGIQPQHF
TRBJ1-2	TRBV20-1	-	TRBD1	TGCAGTGCTAGTCGGGACAGGATTTTAGGGACTGGCTACACCTTC	CSASRDRILGTGYTF
TRBJ2-5	TRBV14	many	-	TGTGCCAGCAGCCAAGAATATAGCCAGTTTGAAGAGACCCAGTACTTC	CASSQEYSQFEETQYF
TRBJ1-2	TRBV29-1	few	-	TGCAGCGTTGAGCTTCGGGCCCGGGGAGGCGGTGGCTACACCTTC	CSVELRARGGGGYTF
TRBJ2-2	TRBV18	-	TRBD2	TGTGCCAGCTCACCGGAGACTAGCGGGGACGGGGAGCTGTTTTTT	CASSPETSGDGELFF
TRBJ1-5	TRBV30	once	-	TGTGCCTGGAGTGGAATTTCTCAGCCCCAGCATTTT	CAWSGISQPQHF
TRBJ2-5	TRBV6-5	many	-	TGTGCCAGCAGTTACGCTGGGTACCAAGAGACCCAGTACTTC	CASSYAGYQETQYF
TRBJ2-5	TRBV7-9	-	TRBD1	TGTGCCAGCTGCGGACAGGGGCAGCCAGAGACCCAGTACTTC	CASCGQGQPETQYF
TRBJ1-3	TRBV7-2	-	-	TGTGCCAGCAGCCCCCTAGAGGGGAACACCATATATTTT	CASSPLEGNTIYF
TRBJ1-5	TRBV24-1	many	TRBD1	TGTGCCACCAGTGATCGGAGGGACAGGGGTGGTCAGCCCCAGCATTTT	CATSDRRDRGGQPQHF
TRBJ1-2	TRBV5-1	once	-	TGCGCCAGCAGTGGAGCAGCCTCAAACTATGGCTACACCTTC	CASSGAASNYGYTF
TRBJ2-7	TRBV7-2	many	TRBD1	TGTGCCAGCAGCCCCCGGGACAGGGGCTACGAGCAGTACTTC	CASSPRDRGYEQYF
TRBJ2-7	TRBV14	-	TRBD2	TGTGCCAGCAGCCGGATCACTAGCGGGGTCTCCTACGAGCAGTACTTC	CASSRITSGVSYEQYF
TRBJ2-6	TRBV10-2	-	-	TGTGCCGCAGGCGTGGGGGCCAACGTCCTGACTTTC	CAAGVGANVLTF
TRBJ1-2	TRBV24-1	many	TRBD1	TGTGCCACCAGTGAGAGGGGACAGGGGTCTGGCTACACCTTC	CATSERGQGSGYTF
TRBJ2-6	TRBV6-6	-	TRBD1	TGTGCCAGCAGAACAGGTCCTGGGGACAGCGTCCTGACTTTC	CASRTGPGDSVLTF
TRBJ1-4	TRBV5-1	few	-	TGCGCCAGCAGCCAAGGACAGATAGCAACTAATGAAAAACTGTTTTTT	CASSQGQIATNEKLFF
TRBJ2-7	TRBV7-6	many	TRBD1	TGTGCCAGCAGCGGGGACAGCGCCTACGAGCAGTACTTC	CASSGDSAYEQYF
TRBJ2-2	TRBV5-5	-	TRBD1	TGTGCCAGCAGCTTACAGGGGGGATACACCGGGGAGCTGTTTTTT	CASSLQGGYTGELFF
TRBJ2-7	TRBV29-1	few	-	TGCAGCGTTGAAGAGGGCGACTTTTTCTACGAGCAGTACTTC	CSVEEGDFFYEQYF
TRBJ2-5	TRBV7-3	-	TRBD2	TGTGCCAGCAGCATGGCTAGCGGGAGGGGGGAGACCCAGTACTTC	CASSMASGRGETQYF
TRBJ1-5	TRBV19	-	-	TGTGCCAGTAGTATTCAGGCAGGGGCGCACAGACAGCCCCAGCATTTT	CASSIQAGAHRQPQHF
TRBJ1-1	TRBV5-1	-	TRBD1	TGCGCCAGCAGCCCAAGGACAGGGAGGGCTGAAGCTTTCTTT	CASSPRTGRAEAFF
TRBJ2-2	TRBV11-3	few	-	TGTGCCAGCAGGAGAACAGAGAACACCGGGGAGCTGTTTTTT	CASRRTENTGELFF
TRBJ1-1	TRBV12-3/TRBV12-4	-	-	TGTGCCAGCAGTTTGACGGCGGGGTGGGCTTTCTTT	CASSLTAGWAFF
TRBJ2-2	TRBV5-8	few	-	TGTACCAGCAGCACGGTAGCAGCGAACACCGGGGAGCTGTTTTTT	CTSSTVAANTGELFF
TRBJ1-2	TRBV20-1	many	-	TGCAGTGCTAGAGATCGTAGCGGACAGTATGGCTACACCTTC	CSARDRSGQYGYTF
TRBJ1-2	TRBV20-1	-	TRBD1	TGCAGTGCTAGAGCCTCCAGGGGGCTACGCGGCTACACCTTC	CSARASRGLRGYTF
TRBJ1-4	TRBV20-1	-	-	TGCAGTGCTAGAGAAAGGCGGGGGGTATATGAAAAACTGTTTTTT	CSARERRGVYEKLFF
TRBJ2-7	TRBV10-3	-	TRBD2	TGTGCCATCACCCCTGGAAGCCTACTAGCGGGAGTGTCCCACGAGCAGTACTTC	CAITPGSLLAGVSHEQYF
TRBJ2-5	TRBV29-1	-	-	TGCAGCGTTGATTCAGGGAACACCGGGGAGACCCAGTACTTC	CSVDSGNTGETQYF
TRBJ2-7	TRBV19	many	-	TGTGCCAGTAGTATGCCCGGGAGCCCCTACGAGCAGTACTTC	CASSMPGSPYEQYF
TRBJ1-1	TRBV7-9	-	TRBD1	TGTGCCAGCAGCTCGGGACAGGCTGACACTGAAGCTTTCTTT	CASSSGQADTEAFF
TRBJ1-4	TRBV7-8	few	-	TGTGCCAGCAGTTATTCCCGAGCAAATGAAAAACTGTTTTTT	CASSYSRANEKLFF
TRBJ1-3	TRBV12-3/TRBV12-4	few	-	TGTGCCAGCTCTCTCGCGGGCCGCGGCACCATATATTTT	CASSLAGRGTIYF